These 31 T cell receptor beta chains came from one sample sequenced in a study of radiotherapy plus CTLA-4 blockade in lung cancer. This table comes from immunoSEQ multiplex PCR, and its TCRdb copy is limited to in-frame clones, with some not included. The table shows roughly 50,000 clones, with 84% occurring only once. The sample consisted of peripheral blood, taken from a patient treated with radiotherapy plus ipilimumab. Receptors were obtained from a human donor with non-small cell lung cancer whose response to radiotherapy plus ipilimumab could not be evaluated.

The chain links TRBV7-2 to TRBJ2-1; D not resolved. V shed 4 bases and J shed 4 bases, with 5 bases lying between them. The CDR3 runs to 12 residues. The germline CDR1 and CDR2 sequences are SGHTA and FQGNSA. CDR3 residues: CASSYYYNEQFF. As DNA, the CDR3 is TGTGCCAGCAGCTATTATTACAATGAGCAGTTCTTC.

The rearrangement uses TRBV9 and TRBJ2-3; 12 positions match TRBD2. CDR1 SGDLS and CDR2 YYNGEE come from the germline V gene. The CDR3 runs to 16 residues. Losses at the gene ends were 4 bases for V and 2 bases for J; bases not matched to a gene: 5. CDR3 bases: TGTGCCAGCAGCTCCGGACTAGCGGGGATCACAGATACGCAGTATTTT. This encodes CASSSGLAGITDTQYF.

The V call is TRBV19, the J call TRBJ2-3; TRBD1 agrees at 7 bases. This CDR3 has 15 residues. Per the germline V gene, CDR1 is LNHDA and CDR2 is SQIVND (reference sequence). Trimming at V came to 4 bases and at J to 3 bases, leaving 7 bases not matched to a gene. CDR3: CASSRQGVRTDTQYF. The CDR3 coding sequence is TGTGCCAGTAGTAGACAGGGAGTAAGAACAGATACGCAGTATTTT. Supplemented by reference TRBV19 and TRBJ2-3, the full variable domain reads DGGITQSPKYLFRKEGQNVTLSCEQNLNHDAMYWYRQDPGQGLRLIYYSQIVNDFQKGDIAEGYSVSREKKESFPLTVTSAQKNPTAFYLCASSRQGVRTDTQYFGPGTRLTVL.

The chain recombines TRBV27 with TRBJ2-7, with 9 bases aligning to TRBD1. There are 15 residues in the CDR3. Trimming removed 4 bases from V and 5 bases from J; junction bases left unmatched: 9. CDR1 is MNHEY, CDR2 SMNVEV, per germline (reference sequence). CDR3 nucleotide sequence: TGTGCCAGCAGTTCCTCCGGGACAGGGCCCGACGAGCAGTACTTC. This encodes CASSSSGTGPDEQYF.

CDR3 amino acids: CASSLRISGRPLNEQFF. The CDR3 DNA reads TGTGCCAGCAGTTTACGGATTAGCGGGAGGCCCCTCAATGAGCAGTTCTTC. The chain links TRBV28 to TRBJ2-1; 10 bases fit TRBD2. CDR1 is MDHEN, CDR2 SYDVKM, per germline. This CDR3 has 17 amino acids. With 2 bases clipped from V and 6 bases from J, the junction kept 10 bases outside the gene matches. Full variable domain (missing parts from reference TRBV28 and TRBJ2-1): DVKVTQSSRYLVKRTGEKVFLECVQDMDHENMFWYRQDPGLGLRLIYFSYDVKMKEKGDIPEGYSVSREKKERFSLILESASTNQTSMYLCASSLRISGRPLNEQFFGPGTRLTVL.

The chain employs TRBV18 and TRBJ2-2; D unresolved. Germline-derived CDR1 and CDR2 are KGHSH and LQKENI. Trimming took 2 bases from V and 6 from J, leaving 7 bases between them. CDR3 length: 13 amino acids. CDR3 nucleotides: TGTGCCAGCTCACCATCCCAGGCCGGGGAGCTGTTTTTT. It codes for CASSPSQAGELFF.

The V call is TRBV19, the J call TRBJ1-2, with 9 bases fitting TRBD1. Looked up from germline, CDR1 is LNHDA and CDR2 is SQIVND (reference sequence). The CDR3 runs to 15 residues. V shed 6 bases, J shed 4 bases, and the junction held 9 bases outside the gene matches. CDR3 nucleotides: TGTGCCAGTAGCTTACAGGGGGCTGTGGGCTATGGCTACACCTTC. It is translated as CASSLQGAVGYGYTF.

This chain connects TRBV18 to TRBJ1-5; 9 nucleotides match TRBD1. CDR1 and CDR2 from the germline V gene are KGHSH and LQKENI. V lost 5 bases and J lost 7; bases outside the gene matches: 6. This CDR3 is built from 14 residues. CDR3 in DNA: TGTGCCAGCTCAGAAACAGGGGGCGAACAGCCCCAGCATTTT. Translation: CASSETGGEQPQHF.

The chain recombines TRBV6-5 with TRBJ2-1; D is possibly TRBD2 (5 bases). The CDR3 loop spans 12 amino acids. The germline gives CDR1 MNHEY, CDR2 SVGAGI. V was shortened by 5 bases and J by 8 bases, with 10 bases between the two germline ends. The CDR3 sequence is CASSPTGDEQFF. CDR3 in DNA: TGTGCCAGCAGTCCGACCGGGGATGAGCAGTTCTTC.

The V and J genes are TRBV19 and TRBJ1-4, with 8 bases that match TRBD1. This CDR3 spans 16 amino acids. Trimming removed 6 bases from V and 5 bases from J; junction bases left unmatched: 11. Germline V gene data show CDR1 as LNHDA and CDR2 as SQIVND (reference sequence). CDR3 coding DNA: TGTGCCAGTAGCCATATTATCAGGGGGCCAAATGAAAAACTGTTTTTT. Amino acid sequence: CASSHIIRGPNEKLFF.

This clone was counted once. The V gene is TRBV9, the J gene TRBJ2-6, with D maybe TRBD1 (6 bases). The V gene's germline CDR1 is SGDLS and CDR2 YYNGEE. The CDR3 runs 16 residues. The germline V and J ends were trimmed by 9 bases and 2 bases, with 18 bases remaining between them. For the CDR3, the DNA is TGTGCCACCCTGAGAATACAGGGAACTGGGGCCAACGTCCTGACTTTC. Amino acids: CATLRIQGTGANVLTF.

The CDR3, as DNA: TGCGCCAGCAGCCAACCGGCGGGAGGGCCCGCAGATACGCAGTATTTT. It encodes CASSQPAGGPADTQYF. The V call is TRBV4-1, the J call TRBJ2-3, with 9 bases lining up with TRBD2. This CDR3 region has 16 residues. With 2 bases clipped from V and 4 bases from J, the junction kept 7 bases outside the gene matches. Per the germline V gene, CDR1 is MGHRA and CDR2 is YSYEKL.

The chain joins TRBV18 to TRBJ2-5, with TRBD2 identical over 14 bases. There are 19 residues in the CDR3. V shed 2 bases, J shed 5 bases, and the junction held 13 bases outside the gene matches. The germline V gene has CDR1 KGHSH and CDR2 LQKENI. CDR3 sequence (DNA): TGTGCCAGCTCACCAGGGCCCCCGACTAGCGGGAGGGCCCGTGAGACCCAGTACTTC. Its translation: CASSPGPPTSGRARETQYF.

In its sample, this clone was seen a few times. The chain links TRBV27 to TRBJ1-3; D remains unclear. The germline CDR1 and CDR2 sequences are MNHEY and SMNVEV (reference sequence). Trimming took 5 bases from V and 0 from J, leaving 8 bases between them. The CDR3 spans 14 residues. CDR3 nucleotides: TGTGCCAGCAGTCCCCGGTTCTCTGGAAACACCATATATTTT. It translates to CASSPRFSGNTIYF.

The chain couples TRBV27 to TRBJ1-5, with 8 positions matching TRBD1. The germline CDR1 and CDR2 sequences are MNHEY and SMNVEV (reference sequence). CDR3 length equals 15 residues. V shed 5 bases, J shed 1 base, and the junction held 4 bases outside the gene matches. The CDR3 region is CASSPGTGSNQPQHF. The CDR3 DNA reads TGTGCCAGCAGTCCCGGGACAGGAAGCAATCAGCCCCAGCATTTT.

The chain combines TRBV4-3 with TRBJ1-2; TRBD1 agrees at 10 bases. Germline trimming cut 4 bases from V and 4 bases from J; bases unmatched to any gene: 9. This CDR3 comprises 16 residues. Germline CDR1 is LGHNA and CDR2 is YSLEER. Here the CDR3 DNA reads TGCGCCAGCAGCCCTCGGGACAGGGGAGTACCCTATGGCTACACCTTC. Protein: CASSPRDRGVPYGYTF.

This chain connects TRBV2 to TRBJ1-4, with 8 nucleotides matching TRBD1. Germline CDR1 reads SNHLY; CDR2 reads FYNNEI. The V segment lost 6 bases and the J segment 6 bases; nucleotides outside the gene matches: 9. The CDR3 consists of 15 residues. The chain's CDR3 is CASSGPGGVYEKLFF. In DNA, the CDR3 is TGTGCCAGCAGCGGCCCAGGGGGCGTTTATGAAAAACTGTTTTTT. Combining the CDR3 with reference TRBV2 and TRBJ1-4 gives the whole variable domain EPEVTQTPSHQVTQMGQEVILRCVPISNHLYFYWYRQILGQKVEFLVSFYNNEISEKSEIFDDQFSVERPDGSNFTLKIRSTKLEDSAMYFCASSGPGGVYEKLFFGSGTQLSVL.

V and J are TRBV19 and TRBJ2-1, with 9 bases aligning to TRBD2. The germline CDR1 and CDR2 sequences are LNHDA and SQIVND (reference sequence). CDR3 size: 13 residues. V was clipped by 5 bases and J by 4 bases; unmatched bases: 0. CDR3 protein: CASSAGGYNEQFF. The CDR3 DNA sequence: TGTGCCAGTAGTGCGGGAGGGTACAATGAGCAGTTCTTC.

In this sample, this clone turned up once. V is TRBV7-2 and J is TRBJ2-7; D is possibly TRBD1 (5 bases). V was cut by 3 bases and J by 6 bases, with 9 bases left in between. Germline CDR1 SGHTA, CDR2 FQGNSA. There are 12 residues in the CDR3. The CDR3, as DNA: TGTGCCAGCAGCTTGCCAGGGCTCGAGCAGTACTTC. Protein sequence: CASSLPGLEQYF.

The rearrangement uses TRBV27 and TRBJ2-6, with 9 bases matching TRBD2. From germline, CDR1 is MNHEY and CDR2 SMNVEV (reference sequence). The CDR3 consists of 17 residues. After removal of 2 bases from V and 1 base from J, the junction contained 3 bases not matched to a gene. CDR3 nucleotide sequence: TGTGCCAGCAGTTTAGCGGGAGGGGATTCTGGGGCCAACGTCCTGACTTTC. Amino acids: CASSLAGGDSGANVLTF.

A single count supports this clone. This sequence joins TRBV28 and TRBJ2-1; possible D gene TRBD2, 7 bases. Germline-derived CDR1 and CDR2 are MDHEN and SYDVKM. V gave up 2 bases and J gave up 8 bases, with 16 bases separating them. The CDR3 contains 15 residues. Written as DNA, the CDR3 is TGTGCCAGCAGTTTAGCCCCATGGGGGGGCCATGAGCAGTTCTTC. Translated, it gives CASSLAPWGGHEQFF.

This clone has a single count. The chain has TRBV6-1 and TRBJ2-6, with D maybe TRBD2 (5 bases). Trimming took 7 bases from V and 2 from J, leaving 9 bases between them. Germline loops: CDR1 MNHNS, CDR2 SASEGT. This CDR3 region has 14 residues. CDR3 amino acids: CASNERAGANVLTF. DNA for the CDR3: TGTGCCAGCAATGAGAGGGCTGGGGCCAACGTCCTGACTTTC.

The V and J genes are TRBV4-2 and TRBJ2-5, with D possibly TRBD2 on 7 matching bases. V was clipped by 0 bases and J by 11 bases, with 22 bases between them. CDR1 is LGHNA and CDR2 is YNFKEQ in the germline V gene. This CDR3 is 16 amino acids long. CDR3 bases: TGTGCCAGCAGCCAAGATCCCCTAGCGGTCGAGGGGGAGCAGTACTTC. Its protein product is CASSQDPLAVEGEQYF.

This chain connects TRBV28 to TRBJ2-5; 8 bases are shared with TRBD1. The J segment lost 5 bases and the V segment lost 4 bases, leaving 6 bases of the junction unmatched. There are 14 residues in the CDR3. Per the germline V gene, CDR1 is MDHEN and CDR2 is SYDVKM. This CDR3 is CASSSQGATETQYF. The CDR3 region has the DNA TGTGCCAGCAGTTCCCAGGGGGCAACGGAGACCCAGTACTTC.

The V gene is TRBV7-3, the J gene TRBJ2-5, with 7 nucleotides matching TRBD1. This CDR3 region has 15 residues. The V and J ends lost 5 bases and 5 bases, in that order; junction bases with no gene match: 11. Germline V gene lookup returns CDR1 SGHTA and CDR2 FQGTGA. The DNA for the CDR3 is TGTGCCAGCAGCCTGTATACAGGGGATGTGGAGACCCAGTACTTC. Protein: CASSLYTGDVETQYF.

The rearrangement uses TRBV10-2 and TRBJ1-4; 8 bases agree with TRBD1. This CDR3 comprises 13 residues. The V segment lost 5 bases and the J segment 8 bases; nucleotides outside the gene matches: 4. In germline, CDR1 is WSHSY, CDR2 SAAADI. In DNA form, the CDR3 reads TGCGCCAGCAGTAGGGACAGGTCAGAAAAACTGTTTTTT. This gives the protein CASSRDRSEKLFF.

The chain links TRBV4-1 to TRBJ2-1; weak D call: TRBD1 (6 bases). The V end was cut by 2 bases, the J end by 7 bases, with 15 bases between. Germline CDR1 is MGHRA and CDR2 is YSYEKL. This CDR3 has 15 residues. CDR3 residues: CASSQKGGTGNEQFF. The CDR3 nucleotides read TGCGCCAGCAGCCAAAAAGGGGGAACAGGGAATGAGCAGTTCTTC.

The CDR3 region has the DNA TGTGCCAGCAGCCAATCCTCCCTGCACTTGCGGAGCACTGAAGCTTTCTTT. It codes for CASSQSSLHLRSTEAFF. The chain is built from TRBV13 and TRBJ1-1; no clear D. The CDR3 covers 17 residues. The germline gives CDR1 PRHDT, CDR2 FYEKMQ (reference sequence). With 5 bases removed from V and 4 bases from J, the gap between germline ends came to 23 bases.

Written as DNA, the CDR3 is TGCGCCAGCATCGACGGAGCCGGGGAGCTGTTTTTT. Translating it yields CASIDGAGELFF. This chain links TRBV4-3 with TRBJ2-2; D remains unclear. CDR1 and CDR2 (germline): LGHNA, YSLEER. The germline V and J ends were trimmed by 7 bases and 6 bases, with 9 bases remaining between them. The CDR3 runs to 12 residues.

V is TRBV27 and J is TRBJ2-7; TRBD1 matches 9 bases. Trimming at V came to 0 bases and at J to 1 base, leaving 1 base not matched to a gene. Germline CDR1 and CDR2: MNHEY and SMNVEV (reference sequence). This CDR3 contains 15 residues. Written as DNA, the CDR3 is TGTGCCAGCAGTTTATCGACAGGGGGTTCCTACGAGCAGTACTTC. Encoded protein: CASSLSTGGSYEQYF.

V is TRBV11-2 and J is TRBJ1-6, with D unresolved. Trimming cost V 7 bases and J 6 bases, with 10 bases left between them. Germline V CDR1 and CDR2: SGHAT, FQNNGV. The CDR3 has 13 residues. CDR3 sequence reads: CASNPGPNSPLHF. Here the CDR3 DNA reads TGTGCCAGCAATCCAGGCCCTAATTCACCCCTCCACTTT.